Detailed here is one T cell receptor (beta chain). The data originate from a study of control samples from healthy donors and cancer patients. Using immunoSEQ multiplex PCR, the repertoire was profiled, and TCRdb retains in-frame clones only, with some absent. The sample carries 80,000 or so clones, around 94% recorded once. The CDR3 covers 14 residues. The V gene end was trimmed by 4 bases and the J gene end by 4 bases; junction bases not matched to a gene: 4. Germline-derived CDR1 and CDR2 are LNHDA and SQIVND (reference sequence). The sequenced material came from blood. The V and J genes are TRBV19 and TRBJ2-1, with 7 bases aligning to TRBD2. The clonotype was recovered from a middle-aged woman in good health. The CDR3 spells CASSTRTSYNEQFF. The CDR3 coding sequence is TGTGCCAGTAGTACCCGGACTAGTTACAATGAGCAGTTCTTC.